These 8 T cell receptor beta chains came from one sample sequenced in a study of CDR3 diversity in severe acne. TCRdb independently ran MiXCR on the PCR reads; one entry per CDR3 protein. The table records roughly 93,000 distinct CDR3 sequences, under 55% of them present only once. The sample comprised blood. The receptors were sampled from a male donor with severe acne vulgaris.

This clonotype has at least ten counts. The chain recombines TRBV19 with TRBJ2-7, with a possible D match to TRBD1 (6 bases). Germline V lookup: CDR1 LNHDA, CDR2 SQIVND (reference sequence). V lost 5 bases to trimming and J lost 3 bases, with 17 bases between them. The CDR3 spans 15 residues. CDR3 sequence: CASSPTPAGVYEQYF. CDR3 DNA: TGTGCCAGTAGTCCTACCCCTGCAGGGGTCTACGAGCAGTACTTC.

V usage is TRBV7-3 and J usage is TRBJ1-3; a possible D gene is TRBD1 (5 bases). Germline V CDR1 and CDR2: SGHTA, FQGTGA. V dropped 2 bases and J dropped 7 bases, with 9 bases sitting between them. The CDR3 sequence is 13 residues long. The CDR3 reads CASSLGGMNTIYF. As DNA, the CDR3 is TGTGCCAGCAGCTTAGGGGGGATGAACACCATATATTTT.

The chain has TRBV7-9 and TRBJ1-2, with unresolved D. The V and J ends lost 3 bases and 4 bases respectively, with 21 bases between them. Germline V CDR1 and CDR2: SEHNR, FQNEAQ (reference sequence). CDR3 length: 17 amino acids. CDR3 in amino acids: CASSFSLADPPSYGYTF. CDR3 in DNA: TGTGCCAGCAGCTTTTCCCTGGCAGACCCACCTAGCTATGGCTACACCTTC.

This clonotype occurred many times. This chain joins TRBV18 and TRBJ2-1, with TRBD1 matching 10 bases. Germline V gene data show CDR1 as KGHSH and CDR2 as LQKENI. This CDR3 region has 16 residues. V gave up 4 bases and J gave up 6 bases; unmatched junction bases: 9. The CDR3 loop reads CASSLSGTGVFNEQFF. CDR3 DNA sequence: TGTGCCAGCTCACTTTCCGGGACAGGGGTCTTCAATGAGCAGTTCTTC.

The genes are TRBV10-3 and TRBJ2-5; D is perhaps TRBD1 (6 bases). CDR3 length: 14 residues. Germline V lookup: CDR1 ENHRY, CDR2 SYGVKD. Trimming took off 6 bases at V and 11 bases at J, with 22 bases between the two ends. The CDR3 nucleotides are TGTGCCATCAGCGCCTCCGAACAGGGAATAGGGCAGTACTTC. Its translation: CAISASEQGIGQYF.

The V call is TRBV11-1, the J call TRBJ1-6, with 9 bases matching TRBD1. The germline gives CDR1 SGHAT, CDR2 FQDESV (reference sequence). The CDR3 is 14 residues long. The J segment lost 10 bases and the V segment lost 6 bases, leaving 7 bases of the junction unmatched. The CDR3 protein is CASSLGTGSSPLHF. The CDR3 DNA reads as TGTGCCAGCAGTCTTGGGACAGGGTCCTCACCCCTCCACTTT.

To note about this clonotype: The germline gene is not matched at one end of the junction; a read error may be the cause. The chain is built from TRBV6-6 and TRBJ2-1; possibly TRBD1 for D (5 bases). This CDR3 is built from 17 residues. CDR1 is MNHNY, CDR2 SVGAGI, per germline (reference sequence). CDR3 coding DNA: TGTGTCAGCAGTTACTTGGGGCGGCAGACCTCCTACAATGAGCAGTTCTTC. It translates to CVSSYLGRQTSYNEQFF.

For this clonotype: Given a much more abundant clone one base away, this may be a read error. The chain combines TRBV7-9 with TRBJ2-7; the D gene is possibly TRBD1 (5 bases). Germline V gene sequence: CDR1 SEHNR, CDR2 FQNEAQ (reference sequence). The CDR3 covers 14 residues. The CDR3 coding sequence is TGTGCCAGCAGCTTAGCGACAGATTCCTACGAGCACTACTTC. This translates into CASSLATDSYEHYF.